This TCR beta chain was identified in a study of blood T cell repertoires in COVID-19. The overall study: Material from acute and convalescent COVID-19 was sourced from the United States, Italy and Spain.

Original processing notes: Estimated nucleated cell counts came from reference gene primer amplification. Some clones are missing from TCRdb's copy, which holds only in-frame ones; the method was immunoSEQ multiplex PCR. V and J calls plus clone size are reproduced from that table; the DNA served to infer D and trimming. This table holds about 300,000 clones, 65% to 90% found once. CDR1 MNHEY and CDR2 SMNVEV come from the germline V gene (reference sequence). Unmatched junction bases numbered 7, after V lost 7 bases and J lost 5 bases. This CDR3 has 14 amino acids. Sequenced sample: PBMCs or T cells enriched from blood (not recorded which). The chain recombines TRBV27 with TRBJ2-5, with TRBD2 matching 10 bases. The origin of this receptor is a man aged 25-40 years who had recovered from COVID-19. CDR3 in amino acids: CASTPLAGVETQYF. The DNA for the CDR3 is TGTGCCAGCACCCCCCTAGCGGGAGTCGAGACCCAGTACTTC.